This TCR beta chain appears in the sequencing data of a study of monozygotic twins with inflammatory bowel disease. No DNA is given; TCRdb re-called the 5' RACE reads and lists each CDR3 protein once. Its table lists approximately 400,000 distinct CDR3 sequences. Germline V gives CDR1 LGHNT, CDR2 FRNRAP. The CDR3 extends over 14 amino acids. The chain uses TRBV12-5 and TRBJ2-7; the TCRdb D gene call, TRBD1, has no DNA to confirm it. Sequenced: blood. This receptor was obtained from a human donor with ulcerative colitis or Crohn's disease, or a healthy co-twin of an affected twin (not recorded which). The CDR3 sequence: CASGLVGTAYEQYF. The variable domain in full, completed from reference TRBV12-5 and TRBJ2-7, reads DARVTQTPRHKVTEMGQEVTMRCQPILGHNTVFWYRQTMMQGLELLAYFRNRAPLDDSGMPKDRFSAEMPDATLATLKIQPSEPRDSAVYFCASGLVGTAYEQYFGPGTRLTVT.